The clone carrying this TCR beta chain has a handful of counts. Some clones are missing from TCRdb's copy, which holds only in-frame ones; the method was immunoSEQ multiplex PCR. Here the sample spans 43,000 or so clones, roughly four fifths being singletons. The data are from a study of Ad26.COV2.S vaccination and SARS-CoV-2 variants. This CDR3 comprises 13 residues. Trimming took 4 bases from V and 1 from J, leaving 8 bases between them. Germline CDR1 reads GTSNPN; CDR2 reads SVGIG (reference sequence). The chain is built from TRBV30 and TRBJ1-5; no clear D gene. Sequencing was performed on peripheral blood, taken after recovery from COVID-19. This TCR was sampled from a human donor who had recovered from COVID-19. CDR3 in DNA: TGTGCCTGGAATTTGTTAAGCAATCAGCCCCAGCATTTT. As protein: CAWNLLSNQPQHF.